This T cell receptor beta chain was found in a study of blood T cell repertoires in COVID-19. Participants' own reports of clinical history determined their cohort assignment. Cohort 3 recovered donors had two negative PCRs, clearance, or symptom resolution. Repertoires were generated with immunoSEQ multiplex PCR, while TCRdb's copy carries only in-frame clones and drops some. The data contain fewer than 350,000 clones, about 89% of them singletons. V shed 6 bases and J shed 8 bases, with 16 bases lying between them. Looked up from germline, CDR1 is MDHEN and CDR2 is SYDVKM. The CDR3 consists of 13 residues.

The sequence derives from a man aged 55-75 years who had recovered from COVID-19. J is TRBJ1-1 and V is TRBV28; tentative D call: TRBD1 (5 bases). Sequencing input: PBMCs or T cells enriched from blood (not recorded which). The CDR3 DNA reads TGTGCCAGCAGCCGGACATCCCCCCCCGAAGCTTTCTTT. Translated: CASSRTSPPEAFF.